The clone carrying this T cell receptor beta chain has ten or more counts. Its antigen remains unknown. This sample was taken from a study of metastatic and nonmetastatic thyroid tumors. Study information: Comparative analysis of repertoires was undertaken across blood and tumor or nodule tissue obtained from malignant and benign thyroid patients. The study, taken as a whole, reports: Reported TCR beta diversity, measured in blood and tumor, was significantly higher for malignant thyroid tumors than for benign nodules.

Germline CDR1 is SGHAT and CDR2 is FQNNGV. The CDR3 spans 14 residues. The V end lost 4 bases, the J end lost 4 bases, and 12 bases lay between the germline ends. Prior to thyroid surgery, none of the patients had received any treatment. In the study's own analysis: CDR3 was compared across clinicopathological groups, and the resulting differences were used to build a distant-metastasis classifier for papillary thyroid cancer. With MiXCR, TCRdb reprocessed the PCR reads. The V and J calls shown here were made by TCRdb, not taken from the authors' results. The sample yields 89,000 or so clones, over 8.5% seen once.

The sequence was collected from a female donor with papillary thyroid cancer or a benign thyroid nodule (not recorded which). Some clones in this sample may be carry-over from other donors' samples. The specimen was blood. The chain is built from TRBV11-2 and TRBJ2-3, with D perhaps matching TRBD1 (6 bases). Here the CDR3 reads CASSSSSGADTQYF. The CDR3 DNA is TGTGCCAGCAGCTCATCATCAGGGGCAGATACGCAGTATTTT.